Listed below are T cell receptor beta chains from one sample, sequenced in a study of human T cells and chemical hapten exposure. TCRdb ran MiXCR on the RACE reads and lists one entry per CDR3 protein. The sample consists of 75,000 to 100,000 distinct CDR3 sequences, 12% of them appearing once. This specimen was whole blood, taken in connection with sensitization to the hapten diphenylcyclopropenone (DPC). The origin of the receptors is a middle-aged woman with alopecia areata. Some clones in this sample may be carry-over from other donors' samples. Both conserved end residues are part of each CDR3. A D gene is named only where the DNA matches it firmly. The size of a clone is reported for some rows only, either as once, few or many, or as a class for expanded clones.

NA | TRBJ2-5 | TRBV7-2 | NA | CASSLPTGRETQYF | TGTGCCAGCAGCCTCCCGACAGGGAGGGAGACCCAGTACTTC
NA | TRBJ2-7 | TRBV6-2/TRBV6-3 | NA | CASSYSTGTYEQYF | TGTGCCAGCAGTTACTCGACAGGAACCTACGAGCAGTACTTC
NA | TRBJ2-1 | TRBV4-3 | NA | CASTQFVNEQFF | TGCGCCAGCACCCAATTTGTAAATGAGCAGTTCTTC
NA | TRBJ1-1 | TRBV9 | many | CASSVGPNTEAFF | TGTGCCAGCAGCGTAGGCCCGAACACTGAAGCTTTCTTT
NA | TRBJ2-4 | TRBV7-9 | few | CASSPRGLAKNIQYF | TGTGCCAGCAGCCCTCGGGGACTAGCCAAAAACATTCAGTACTTC
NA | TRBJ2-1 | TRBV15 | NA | CATSSQRFSYNEQFF | TGTGCCACCAGCAGTCAGCGGTTCTCCTACAATGAGCAGTTCTTC
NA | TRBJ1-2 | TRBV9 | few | CASRGGPNYGYTF | TGTGCCAGCAGAGGGGGGCCCAACTATGGCTACACCTTC
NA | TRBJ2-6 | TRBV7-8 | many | CASSIPFSSGANVLTF | TGTGCCAGCAGCATCCCCTTCAGCTCTGGGGCCAACGTCCTGACTTTC
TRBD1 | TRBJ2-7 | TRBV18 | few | CASSPRTGHPWQYF | TGTGCCAGCTCACCACGGACAGGGCACCCGTGGCAGTACTTC
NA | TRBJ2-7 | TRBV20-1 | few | CSASSSGYSYEQYF | TGCAGTGCTAGCTCCTCAGGCTACTCCTACGAGCAGTACTTC
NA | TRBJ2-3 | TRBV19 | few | CASSTRGVDTQYF | TGTGCCAGTAGTACGCGAGGGGTGGATACGCAGTATTTT
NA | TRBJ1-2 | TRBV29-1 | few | CSVPSRYGYTF | TGCAGTGTCCCCTCACGGTATGGCTACACCTTC
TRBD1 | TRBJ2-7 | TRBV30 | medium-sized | CAWGDSYEQYF | TGTGCCTGGGGGGACAGCTACGAGCAGTACTTC
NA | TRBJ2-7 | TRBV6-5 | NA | CASSLRPAQQDEQYF | TGTGCCAGCAGTTTAAGACCCGCCCAACAAGACGAGCAGTACTTC
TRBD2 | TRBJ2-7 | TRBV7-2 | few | CASNLAGGSGEQYF | TGTGCCAGCAACCTAGCGGGAGGTTCAGGAGAGCAGTACTTC
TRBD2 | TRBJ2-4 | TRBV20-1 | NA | CSARLAYGGNIQYF | TGCAGTGCTCGACTAGCTTATGGCGGAAACATTCAGTACTTC
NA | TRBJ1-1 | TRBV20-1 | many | CSARDRSDTEAFF | TGCAGTGCTAGAGACAGGTCTGACACTGAAGCTTTCTTT
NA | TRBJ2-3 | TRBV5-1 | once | CASKQGFGTDTQYF | TGCGCCAGTAAACAGGGATTCGGCACAGATACGCAGTATTTT
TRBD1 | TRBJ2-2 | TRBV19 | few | CASSILRQGARRELFF | TGTGCCAGTAGTATATTGAGACAGGGGGCACGCCGGGAGCTGTTTTTT
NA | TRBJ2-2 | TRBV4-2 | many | CASSQEDSGNTGELFF | TGTGCCAGCAGCCAAGAGGATTCAGGCAACACCGGGGAGCTGTTTTTT
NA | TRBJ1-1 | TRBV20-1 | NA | CSARDRRGNTEAFF | TGCAGTGCTAGAGATCGCCGGGGGAACACTGAAGCTTTCTTT
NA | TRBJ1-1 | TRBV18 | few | CASSTSPGTEAFF | TGTGCCAGCTCCACTTCCCCAGGGACTGAAGCTTTCTTT
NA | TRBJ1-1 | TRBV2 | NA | CATGLNTEAFF | TGTGCCACCGGTCTGAACACTGAAGCTTTCTTT
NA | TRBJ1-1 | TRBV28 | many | CASSSRYTEAFF | TGTGCCAGCAGTTCTCGCTACACTGAAGCTTTCTTT
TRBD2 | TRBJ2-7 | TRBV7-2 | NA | CASSLGRERGEQYF | TGTGCCAGCAGCTTAGGGCGGGAGAGGGGCGAGCAGTACTTC
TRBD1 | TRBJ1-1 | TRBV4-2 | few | CASSQEGQAGVGTEAFF | TGTGCCAGCAGCCAAGAAGGACAGGCCGGGGTTGGGACTGAAGCTTTCTTT
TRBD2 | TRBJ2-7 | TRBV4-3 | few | CASSQATGTRIHEQYF | TGCGCCAGCAGCCAAGCAACCGGGACTAGGATCCACGAGCAGTACTTC
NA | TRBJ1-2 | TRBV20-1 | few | CSATLQYGYTF | TGCAGTGCTACCTTACAGTATGGCTACACCTTC
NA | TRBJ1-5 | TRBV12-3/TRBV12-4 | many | CASSFGRNQPQHF | TGTGCCAGCAGTTTTGGTAGAAATCAGCCCCAGCATTTT
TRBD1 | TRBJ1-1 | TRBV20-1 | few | CSAARTGGGTEAFF | TGCAGTGCGGCCCGGACAGGGGGCGGCACTGAAGCTTTCTTT
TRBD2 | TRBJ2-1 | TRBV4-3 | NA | CASSQDRMGTSGSIWNEQFF | TGCGCCAGCAGCCAAGATAGAATGGGGACTAGCGGGAGTATCTGGAATGAGCAGTTCTTC